Below, one T cell receptor beta chain is given with its context. The entry originates in a study of blood T cell repertoires in COVID-19. Study-wide background: From the United States, Italy and Spain came samples of acute and convalescent COVID-19. PBMCs, B-cell-depleted T cells, or T cells were the source of the cDNA or gDNA that made up the material.

Per the original methods: The authors estimated nucleated cell counts from reference gene primer amplification. Produced via immunoSEQ multiplex PCR; TCRdb's table is partial and in-frame only. V, J and clone size reflect that table, while D and trimming were determined from the DNA. The table has about 120,000 clones, under 90% seen once. The CDR3 extends over 16 amino acids. In germline, CDR1 is KGHSH, CDR2 LQKENI. V dropped 3 bases and J dropped 5; count of bases not matched to a gene: 9. The chain links TRBV18 to TRBJ2-3, with TRBD2 matching 9 bases. The receptor comes from a woman in her 70s with acute or convalescent COVID-19. Sequenced input: peripheral blood. CDR3: CASSPELAGLKDTQYF. Here the CDR3 DNA reads TGTGCCAGCTCACCCGAGCTAGCGGGGTTGAAAGATACGCAGTATTTT. Full variable domain (missing parts from reference TRBV18 and TRBJ2-3): NAGVMQNPRHLVRRRGQEARLRCSPMKGHSHVYWYRQLPEEGLKFMVYLQKENIIDESGMPKERFSAEFPKEGPSILRIQQVVRGDSAAYFCASSPELAGLKDTQYFGPGTRLTVL.